The T cell receptor (beta chain) under discussion was sequenced for a study of T-cell memory formation after mild COVID-19. Study results and limitations: Later expanders leaned toward CD4+, whereas clones contracting from day 15 to 85 were balanced CD4/CD8.

TCRdb re-called the 5' RACE reads with MiXCR, one entry per CDR3 protein. The repertoire holds nearly 250,000 distinct CDR3 sequences, with 15% to 17% as singletons. This clonotype was observed a few times. Its antigen is undetermined. Germline assignment: CDR1 SGHTA and CDR2 FQGNSA. The CDR3 sequence is 15 residues long. After removal of 5 bases from V and 8 bases from J, the junction contained 7 bases not matched to a gene. Material for sequencing was PBMCs or a T cell subset sorted from them (not recorded which). This TCR was sampled from an adult woman who had mild COVID-19 (a few samples of this study predate the infection). Cell type and time point are not known. The chain has TRBV7-2 and TRBJ1-3; TRBD1 agrees at 12 bases. The CDR3 DNA reads TGTGCCAGCAGCCCATGGGACAGGGGGCAGGACACCATATATTTT. Amino acid sequence: CASSPWDRGQDTIYF.